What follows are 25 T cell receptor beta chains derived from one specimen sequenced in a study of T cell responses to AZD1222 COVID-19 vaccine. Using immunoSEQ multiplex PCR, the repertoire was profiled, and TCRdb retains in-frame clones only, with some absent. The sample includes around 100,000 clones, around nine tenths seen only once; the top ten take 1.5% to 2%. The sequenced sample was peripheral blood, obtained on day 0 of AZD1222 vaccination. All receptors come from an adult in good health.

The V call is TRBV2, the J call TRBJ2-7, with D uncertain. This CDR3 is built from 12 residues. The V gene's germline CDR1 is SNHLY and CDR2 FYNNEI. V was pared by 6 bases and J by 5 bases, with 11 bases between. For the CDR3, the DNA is TGTGCCAGCAGCCCGACGAGGCACGAGCAGTACTTC. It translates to CASSPTRHEQYF. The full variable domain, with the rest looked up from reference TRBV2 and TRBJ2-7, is EPEVTQTPSHQVTQMGQEVILRCVPISNHLYFYWYRQILGQKVEFLVSFYNNEISEKSEIFDDQFSVERPDGSNFTLKIRSTKLEDSAMYFCASSPTRHEQYFGPGTRLTVT.

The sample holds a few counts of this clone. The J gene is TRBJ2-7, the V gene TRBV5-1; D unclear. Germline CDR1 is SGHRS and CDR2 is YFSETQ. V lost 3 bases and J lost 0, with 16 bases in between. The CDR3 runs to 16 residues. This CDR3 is CASSWPLGIPSYEQYF. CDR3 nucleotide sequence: TGCGCCAGCAGCTGGCCCCTTGGGATCCCCTCCTACGAGCAGTACTTC.

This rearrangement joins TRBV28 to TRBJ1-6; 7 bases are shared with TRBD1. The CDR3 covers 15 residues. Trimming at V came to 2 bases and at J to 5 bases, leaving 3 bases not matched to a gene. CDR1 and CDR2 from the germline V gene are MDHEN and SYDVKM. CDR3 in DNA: TGTGCCAGCAGTTTAGTAACAGGGGATAATTCACCCCTCCACTTT. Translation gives CASSLVTGDNSPLHF.

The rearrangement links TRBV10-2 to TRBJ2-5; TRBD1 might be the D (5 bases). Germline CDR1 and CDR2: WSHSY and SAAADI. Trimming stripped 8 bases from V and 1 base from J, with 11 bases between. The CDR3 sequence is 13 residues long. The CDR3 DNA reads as TGCGCCAGCGAAAGCACAGGCCAAGAGACCCAGTACTTC. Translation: CASESTGQETQYF.

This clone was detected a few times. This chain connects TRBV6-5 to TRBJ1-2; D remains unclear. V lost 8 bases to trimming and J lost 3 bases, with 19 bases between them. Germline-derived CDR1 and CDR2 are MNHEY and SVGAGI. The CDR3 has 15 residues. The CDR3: CASLRPTYSYYGYTF. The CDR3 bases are TGTGCCAGCCTACGCCCAACTTATTCCTACTATGGCTACACCTTC.

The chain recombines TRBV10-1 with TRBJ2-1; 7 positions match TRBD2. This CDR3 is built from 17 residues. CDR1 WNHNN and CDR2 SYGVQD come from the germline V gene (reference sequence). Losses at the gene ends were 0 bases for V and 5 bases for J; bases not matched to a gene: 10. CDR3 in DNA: TGCGCCAGCAGTGAGTCTCTTGGGGCGGGAGAAGACAATGAGCAGTTCTTC. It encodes CASSESLGAGEDNEQFF.

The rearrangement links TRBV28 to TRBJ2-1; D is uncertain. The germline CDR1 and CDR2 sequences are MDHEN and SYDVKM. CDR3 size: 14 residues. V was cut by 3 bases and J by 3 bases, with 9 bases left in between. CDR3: CASSFSFNYNEQFF. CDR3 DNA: TGTGCCAGCAGTTTTAGCTTTAACTACAATGAGCAGTTCTTC.

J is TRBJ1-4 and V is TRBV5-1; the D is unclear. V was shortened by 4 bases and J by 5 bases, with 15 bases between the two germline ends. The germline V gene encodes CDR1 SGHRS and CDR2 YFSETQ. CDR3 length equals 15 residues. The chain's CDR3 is CASSLVPGPNEKLFF. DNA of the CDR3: TGCGCCAGCAGCCTGGTTCCGGGCCCCAATGAAAAACTGTTTTTT.

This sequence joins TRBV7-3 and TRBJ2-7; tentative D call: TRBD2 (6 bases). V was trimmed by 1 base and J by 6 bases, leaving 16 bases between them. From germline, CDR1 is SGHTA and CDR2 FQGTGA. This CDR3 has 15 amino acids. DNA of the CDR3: TGTGCCAGCAGCTTAAGTGGGACTGGGATAGGCGAGCAGTACTTC. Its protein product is CASSLSGTGIGEQYF.

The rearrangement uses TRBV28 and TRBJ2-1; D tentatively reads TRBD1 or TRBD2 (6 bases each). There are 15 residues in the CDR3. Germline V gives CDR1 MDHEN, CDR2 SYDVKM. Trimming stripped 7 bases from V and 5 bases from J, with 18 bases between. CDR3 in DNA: TGTGCCAGCACCCGGGTCGGGGGCGCTCACAATGAGCAGTTCTTC. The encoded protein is CASTRVGGAHNEQFF.

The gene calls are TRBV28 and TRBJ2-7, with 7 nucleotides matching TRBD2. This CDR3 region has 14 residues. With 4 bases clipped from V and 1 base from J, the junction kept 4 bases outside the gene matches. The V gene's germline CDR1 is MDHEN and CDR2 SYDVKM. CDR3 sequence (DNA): TGTGCCAGCAGTTCTCCAGCGGGGTCCTACGAGCAGTACTTC. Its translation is CASSSPAGSYEQYF.

CDR3 sequence (DNA): TGCGCCAGCAGTGAGGGGCGAGAACAGCCCCAGCATTTT. Protein sequence: CASSEGREQPQHF. The chain employs TRBV10-1 and TRBJ1-5; no firm D call. This CDR3 contains 13 residues. V lost 2 bases to trimming and J lost 7 bases, with 9 bases between them. CDR1 and CDR2 from the germline V gene are WNHNN and SYGVQD (reference sequence).

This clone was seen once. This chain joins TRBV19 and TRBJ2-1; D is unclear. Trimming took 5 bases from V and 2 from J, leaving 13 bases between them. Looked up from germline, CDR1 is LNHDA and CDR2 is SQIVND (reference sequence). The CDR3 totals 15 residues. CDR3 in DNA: TGTGCCAGTAGTTTAAACTCCGGTGCCTACAATGAGCAGTTCTTC. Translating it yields CASSLNSGAYNEQFF.

In DNA, the CDR3 is TGTGCCACCAGTGAACGCCGATCTAGCGGGGACTACAATGAGCAGTTCTTC. This translates into CATSERRSSGDYNEQFF. The gene calls are TRBV24-1 and TRBJ2-1, with TRBD2 matching 9 bases. CDR1 and CDR2 from the germline V gene are KGHDR and SFDVKD. This CDR3 region has 17 residues. V lost 4 bases and J lost 3; bases outside the gene matches: 9.

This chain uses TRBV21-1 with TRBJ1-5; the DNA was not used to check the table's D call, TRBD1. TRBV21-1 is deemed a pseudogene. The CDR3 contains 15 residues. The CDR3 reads CASIFREYSNQPQHF. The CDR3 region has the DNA TGTGCCAGCATTTTCAGGGAATATAGCAATCAGCCCCAGCATTTT.

DNA for the CDR3: TGTGCCAGCAGGGGGCGGAACACTGAAGCTTTCTTT. Encoded protein: CASRGRNTEAFF. This chain links TRBV28 with TRBJ1-1; D might be TRBD1 (5 bases). Germline loops: CDR1 MDHEN, CDR2 SYDVKM. Between the trimmed V and J ends, which lost 6 bases and 1 base, there was a span of 6 bases. The CDR3 sequence is 12 residues long.

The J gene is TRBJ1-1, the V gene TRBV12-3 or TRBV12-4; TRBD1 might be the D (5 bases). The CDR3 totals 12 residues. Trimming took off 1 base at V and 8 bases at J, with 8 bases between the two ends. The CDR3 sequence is CASSLGGPEAFF. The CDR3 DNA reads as TGTGCCAGCAGTTTAGGGGGCCCCGAAGCTTTCTTT.

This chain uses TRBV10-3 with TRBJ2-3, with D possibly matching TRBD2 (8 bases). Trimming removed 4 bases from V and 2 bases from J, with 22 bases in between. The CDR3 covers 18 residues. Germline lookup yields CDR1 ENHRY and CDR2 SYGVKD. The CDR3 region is CAISGRQGGLASTDTQYF. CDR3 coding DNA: TGTGCCATCAGTGGCAGACAGGGAGGACTAGCATCCACAGATACGCAGTATTTT.

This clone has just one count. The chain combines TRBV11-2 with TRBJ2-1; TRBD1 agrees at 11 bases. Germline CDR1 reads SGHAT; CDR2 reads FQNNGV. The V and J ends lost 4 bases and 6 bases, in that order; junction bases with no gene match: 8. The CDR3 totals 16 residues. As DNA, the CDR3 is TGTGCCAGCAGCTCGCGGCGGGACAGGGGGTTCAATGAGCAGTTCTTC. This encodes CASSSRRDRGFNEQFF.

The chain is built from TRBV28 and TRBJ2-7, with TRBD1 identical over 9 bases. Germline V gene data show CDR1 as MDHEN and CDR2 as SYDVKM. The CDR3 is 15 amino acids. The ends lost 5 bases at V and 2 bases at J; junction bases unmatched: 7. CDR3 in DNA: TGTGCCAGCAGTCGGACAGGGGCCACACCCTACGAGCAGTACTTC. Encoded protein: CASSRTGATPYEQYF.

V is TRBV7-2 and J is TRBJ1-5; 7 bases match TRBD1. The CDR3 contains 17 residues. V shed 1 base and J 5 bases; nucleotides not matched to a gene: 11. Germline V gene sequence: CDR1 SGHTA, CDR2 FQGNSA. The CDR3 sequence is CASSLGDRVYSDQPQHF. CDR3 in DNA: TGTGCCAGCAGCTTAGGAGACAGGGTGTATAGTGATCAGCCCCAGCATTTT.

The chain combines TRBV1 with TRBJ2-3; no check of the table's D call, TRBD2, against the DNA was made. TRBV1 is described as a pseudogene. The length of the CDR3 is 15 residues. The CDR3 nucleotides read TGCACCAGCAGCCCCCGAGGAGGGGGCACAGATACGCAGTATTTT. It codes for CTSSPRGGGTDTQYF.

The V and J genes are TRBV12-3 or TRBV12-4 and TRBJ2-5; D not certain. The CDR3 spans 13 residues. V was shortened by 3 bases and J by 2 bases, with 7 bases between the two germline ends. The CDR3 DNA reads TGTGCCAGCAGTTTCCTAGATCAAGAGACCCAGTACTTC. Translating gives CASSFLDQETQYF.

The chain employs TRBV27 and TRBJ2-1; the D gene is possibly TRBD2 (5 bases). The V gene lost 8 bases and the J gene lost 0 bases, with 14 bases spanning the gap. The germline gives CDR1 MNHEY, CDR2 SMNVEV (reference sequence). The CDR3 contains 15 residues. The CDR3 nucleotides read TGTGCCAGCCGAGAAAGGGAGATCTCCTACAATGAGCAGTTCTTC. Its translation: CASREREISYNEQFF.

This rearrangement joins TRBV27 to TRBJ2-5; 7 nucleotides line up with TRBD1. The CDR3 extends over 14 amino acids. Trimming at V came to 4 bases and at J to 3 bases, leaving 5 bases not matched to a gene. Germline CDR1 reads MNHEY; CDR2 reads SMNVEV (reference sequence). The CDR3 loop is CASSSGTEEETQYF. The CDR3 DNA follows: TGTGCCAGCAGTTCGGGGACAGAAGAAGAGACCCAGTACTTC.